These 17 T cell receptor beta chains originate from one sample sequenced in a study of T cells in Graves' hyperthyroidism and ophthalmopathy. TCR beta CDR3 region amplification was performed from RNA transcripts. With the HTBI primer set, the TCR CDR3 went through a first round of RT-PCR. TCRdb itself ran the multiplex PCR reads through MiXCR, one entry per CDR3 protein. The sample records under 400,000 distinct CDR3 sequences, roughly 14% being singletons. The sample taken for sequencing was blood. The source is a young woman with Graves' hyperthyroidism that later progressed to Graves' ophthalmopathy.

Worth noting for this clonotype: Without the conserved terminal phenylalanine or tryptophan, this CDR3 likely stems from a read error. V gene TRBV6-6 combines with J gene TRBJ1-1, with 10 bases identical to TRBD1. Unmatched junction bases numbered 4, after V lost 2 bases and J lost 7 bases. Germline loops: CDR1 MNHNY, CDR2 SVGAGI (reference sequence). CDR3 length: 14 residues. The CDR3 region is CASSYRQGAVEAFL. For the CDR3, the DNA is TGTGCCAGCAGTTACAGACAGGGGGCGGTTGAAGCTTTCCTT.

At least ten counts were recorded for this clonotype. J is TRBJ2-1 and V is TRBV5-1; D possibly corresponds to TRBD2 (5 bases). This CDR3 region has 14 residues. Germline V gives CDR1 SGHRS, CDR2 YFSETQ. Trimming shortened V by 4 bases and J by 6 bases, and 14 bases separated the two germline ends. CDR3 DNA sequence: TGCGCCAGCAGCCCGAGGGAGCGTGGCAATGAGCAGTTCTTC. Its translation: CASSPRERGNEQFF.

The J gene is TRBJ2-1, the V gene TRBV5-1, with a weak D call TRBD1 (6 bases). In germline, CDR1 is SGHRS, CDR2 YFSETQ. The CDR3 length is 16 residues. Trimming cost V 5 bases and J 3 bases, with 18 bases left between them. CDR3 region: CASRYKTGSVYNEQFF. CDR3 nucleotides: TGCGCCAGCAGATACAAGACAGGCAGTGTCTACAATGAGCAGTTCTTC.

The chain uses TRBV7-9 and TRBJ1-1; possible D gene TRBD1, 5 bases. Germline V lookup: CDR1 SEHNR, CDR2 FQNEAQ (reference sequence). This CDR3 comprises 16 residues. V was clipped by 5 bases and J by 1 base, with 17 bases between them. The CDR3 DNA reads as TGTGCCAGCAGCCCGAGAGAGAGACAGTCGAACACTGAAGCTTTCTTT. As protein: CASSPRERQSNTEAFF.

V is TRBV19 and J is TRBJ1-5, with 11 positions matching TRBD1. V was pared by 3 bases and J by 7 bases, with 8 bases of the junction left unmatched. CDR3 length: 16 residues. From germline, CDR1 is LNHDA and CDR2 SQIVND (reference sequence). CDR3: CASSIRTGGAGQPQHF. The CDR3 DNA sequence: TGTGCCAGTAGTATTCGGACAGGGGGCGCGGGACAGCCCCAGCATTTT.

This clonotype was found many times. The rearrangement joins TRBV6-2 or TRBV6-3 to TRBJ2-7; tentative D call: TRBD2 (5 bases). The germline V and J ends were trimmed by 8 bases and 7 bases, with 15 bases remaining between them. The CDR3 runs to 12 residues. Germline CDR1 MNHEY, CDR2 SVGEGT. The CDR3 is CASRNGGVEQYF. The CDR3 bases are TGTGCCAGCCGAAACGGAGGCGTGGAGCAGTACTTC.

On this clonotype itself: Germline is not matched at one junction end, which may reflect a read error. The V call is TRBV28, the J call TRBJ2-1; D is perhaps TRBD1 (5 bases). CDR1 is MDHEN, CDR2 SYDVKM, per germline. The CDR3 length is 14 residues. CDR3 loop: CTSSPILGVNEQFF. The CDR3 coding sequence is TGTACCAGCAGTCCAATCCTAGGGGTAAATGAGCAGTTCTTC.

This rearrangement joins TRBV6-5 to TRBJ2-1; D gene unclear. The germline CDR1 and CDR2 sequences are MNHEY and SVGAGI. V lost 3 bases and J lost 5, with 17 bases in between. The CDR3 has 16 residues. This CDR3 is CASSYRRPEFNNEQFF. The CDR3 DNA is TGTGCCAGCAGTTATCGTAGGCCCGAATTCAACAATGAGCAGTTCTTC.

There are many counts of this clonotype. This chain uses TRBV5-6 with TRBJ2-7, with D possibly matching TRBD1 (7 bases). This CDR3 has 15 amino acids. Germline V lookup: CDR1 SGHDT, CDR2 YYEEEE. Trimming took off 5 bases at V and 0 bases at J, with 15 bases between the two ends. Here the CDR3 DNA reads TGTGCCAGCAGTCCGCAGGGGGGCCACTCCTACGAGCAGTACTTC. Protein product: CASSPQGGHSYEQYF.

This clonotype appeared many times. The V and J genes are TRBV28 and TRBJ2-7; perhaps TRBD1 as D (5 bases). The CDR3 spans 13 residues. V shed 5 bases and J shed 0 bases, with 8 bases lying between them. Germline V CDR1 and CDR2: MDHEN, SYDVKM. The CDR3 sequence is CASSDRTSYEQYF. CDR3 in DNA: TGTGCCAGCAGTGACAGAACCTCCTACGAGCAGTACTTC.

This clonotype was found a few times. The chain has TRBV6-1 and TRBJ2-1; TRBD2 aligns across 10 bases. This CDR3 region has 14 residues. V lost 8 bases to trimming and J lost 6 bases; unmatched junction nucleotides: 7. Germline CDR1 is MNHNS and CDR2 is SASEGT. Here the CDR3 DNA reads TGTGCCAGCGGCCTAGCGGGAGTTCGCAATGAGCAGTTCTTC. Amino acid sequence: CASGLAGVRNEQFF.

This clonotype has a count of ten or more. This chain joins TRBV5-5 and TRBJ2-1, with D hard to call. There are 12 residues in the CDR3. Trimming shortened V by 4 bases and J by 5 bases, and 7 bases separated the two germline ends. From germline, CDR1 is SGHKS and CDR2 YYEKEE (reference sequence). The DNA of the CDR3 is TGTGCCAGCAGCCGACTCGACAATGAGCAGTTCTTC. This translates into CASSRLDNEQFF.

This rearrangement joins TRBV20-1 to TRBJ2-7, with D perhaps matching TRBD1 (5 bases). From germline, CDR1 is DFQATT and CDR2 SNEGSKA (reference sequence). The CDR3 consists of 13 residues. Trimming stripped 2 bases from V and 4 bases from J, with 12 bases between. The CDR3 nucleotides are TGCAGTGCTAGACAGGGTCCCCTTTACGAGCAGTACTTC. Its translation: CSARQGPLYEQYF.

The genes are TRBV30 and TRBJ1-5; D might be TRBD1 (5 bases). The ends were cut back, 2 bases at V and 7 bases at J, with 12 bases in the middle. This CDR3 is built from 13 residues. CDR1 and CDR2 from the germline V gene are GTSNPN and SVGIG (reference sequence). The CDR3 reads CAWSSGFGQPQHF. CDR3 DNA: TGTGCCTGGAGTTCAGGGTTTGGACAGCCCCAGCATTTT.

This clonotype has just a few counts. The chain joins TRBV7-9 to TRBJ2-2, with 7 bases identical to TRBD2. CDR3 length: 15 residues. Trimming took 3 bases from V and 2 from J; bases not matched to a gene: 3. The germline V gene encodes CDR1 SEHNR and CDR2 FQNEAQ (reference sequence). The CDR3 protein is CASSFSGFNTGELFF. As DNA, the CDR3 is TGTGCCAGCAGCTTTAGCGGGTTTAACACCGGGGAGCTGTTTTTT.

This clonotype was counted only a few times. This sequence joins TRBV6-6 and TRBJ2-5, with D tentatively TRBD1 (5 bases). The CDR3 sequence is 14 residues long. CDR1 is MNHNY, CDR2 SVGAGI, per germline (reference sequence). V was trimmed by 0 bases and J by 2 bases, leaving 7 bases between them. CDR3 nucleotides: TGTGCCAGCAGTTACTCGGACATTCAAGAGACCCAGTACTTC. It specifies CASSYSDIQETQYF.

Only a few counts were recorded for this clonotype. The chain is built from TRBV20-1 and TRBJ2-5; 10 bases are a match to TRBD2. Losses at the gene ends were 6 bases for V and 4 bases for J; bases not matched to a gene: 11. Looked up from germline, CDR1 is DFQATT and CDR2 is SNEGSKA (reference sequence). CDR3 size: 15 residues. CDR3 DNA sequence: TGCAGTGCCCTCGAAGCGGGAGGGCCGGCAGAGACCCAGTACTTC. This codes for CSALEAGGPAETQYF.